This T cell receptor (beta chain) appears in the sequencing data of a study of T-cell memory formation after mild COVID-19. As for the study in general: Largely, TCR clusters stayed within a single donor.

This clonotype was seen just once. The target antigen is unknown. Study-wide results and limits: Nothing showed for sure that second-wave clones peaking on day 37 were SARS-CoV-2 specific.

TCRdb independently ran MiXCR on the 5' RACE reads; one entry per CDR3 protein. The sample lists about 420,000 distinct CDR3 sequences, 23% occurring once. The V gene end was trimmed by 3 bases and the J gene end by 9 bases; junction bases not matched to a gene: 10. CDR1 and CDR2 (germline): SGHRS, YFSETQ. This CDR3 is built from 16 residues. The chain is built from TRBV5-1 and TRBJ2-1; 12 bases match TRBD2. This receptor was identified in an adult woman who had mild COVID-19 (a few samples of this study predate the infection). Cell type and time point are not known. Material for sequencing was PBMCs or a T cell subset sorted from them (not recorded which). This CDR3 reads CASSSLAGGLFSEQFF. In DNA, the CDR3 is TGCGCCAGCAGCTCCCTAGCGGGGGGGCTTTTCAGTGAGCAGTTCTTC.